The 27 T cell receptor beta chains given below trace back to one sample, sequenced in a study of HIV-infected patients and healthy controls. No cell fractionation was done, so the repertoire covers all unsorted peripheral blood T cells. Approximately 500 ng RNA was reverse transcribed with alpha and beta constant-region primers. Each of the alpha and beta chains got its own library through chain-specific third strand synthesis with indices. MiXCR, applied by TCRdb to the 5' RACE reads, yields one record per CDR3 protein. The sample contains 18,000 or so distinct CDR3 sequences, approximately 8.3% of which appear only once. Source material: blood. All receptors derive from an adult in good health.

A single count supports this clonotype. CDR3 nucleotide sequence: TGTGCCAGCAGCTTGGTGGGGGGAAACCAAGAGACCCAGTACTTC. It is translated as CASSLVGGNQETQYF. The chain combines TRBV5-6 with TRBJ2-5, with D tentatively TRBD2 (6 bases). CDR3 length: 15 residues. Germline V gene sequence: CDR1 SGHDT, CDR2 YYEEEE. Trimming left V 0 bases short and J 0 bases short, with 9 bases between. Full variable domain (missing parts from reference TRBV5-6 and TRBJ2-5): DAGVTQSPTHLIKTRGQQVTLRCSPKSGHDTVSWYQQALGQGPQFIFQYYEEEERQRGNFPDRFSGHQFPNYSSELNVNALLLGDSALYLCASSLVGGNQETQYFGPGTRLLVL.

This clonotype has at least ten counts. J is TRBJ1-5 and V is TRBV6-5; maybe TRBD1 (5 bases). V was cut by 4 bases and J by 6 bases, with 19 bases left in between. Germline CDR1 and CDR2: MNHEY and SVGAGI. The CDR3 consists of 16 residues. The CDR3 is CASSSSLPPGSQPQHF. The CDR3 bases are TGTGCCAGCAGTTCATCACTCCCCCCAGGGTCTCAGCCCCAGCATTTT.

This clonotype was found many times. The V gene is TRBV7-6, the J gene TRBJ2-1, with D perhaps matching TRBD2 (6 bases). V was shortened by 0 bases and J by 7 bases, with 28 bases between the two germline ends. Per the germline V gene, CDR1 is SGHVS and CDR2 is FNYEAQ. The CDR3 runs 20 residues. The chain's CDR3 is CASSLASIVGAVAGRNEQFF. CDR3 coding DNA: TGTGCCAGCAGCTTAGCGTCGATAGTGGGAGCCGTCGCGGGACGGAATGAGCAGTTCTTC.

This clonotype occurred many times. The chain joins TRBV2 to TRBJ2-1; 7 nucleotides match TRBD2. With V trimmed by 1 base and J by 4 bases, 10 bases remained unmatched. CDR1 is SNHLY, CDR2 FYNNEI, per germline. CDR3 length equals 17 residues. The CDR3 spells CASSEGYFASGYNEQFF. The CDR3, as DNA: TGTGCCAGCAGTGAAGGTTATTTTGCTAGCGGATACAATGAGCAGTTCTTC.

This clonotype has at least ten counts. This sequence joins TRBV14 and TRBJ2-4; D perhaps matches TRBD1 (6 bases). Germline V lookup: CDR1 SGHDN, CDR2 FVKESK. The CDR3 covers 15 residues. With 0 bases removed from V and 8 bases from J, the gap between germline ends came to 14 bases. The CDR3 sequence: CASSQEVPPGDIQYF. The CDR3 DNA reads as TGTGCCAGCAGCCAAGAAGTCCCGCCAGGGGACATTCAGTACTTC.

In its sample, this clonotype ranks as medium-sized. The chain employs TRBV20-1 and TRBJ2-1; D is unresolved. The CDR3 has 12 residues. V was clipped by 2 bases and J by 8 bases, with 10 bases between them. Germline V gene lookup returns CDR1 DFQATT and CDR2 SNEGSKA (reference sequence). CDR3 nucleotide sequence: TGCAGTGCTAGAAAACTCCGACATGAGCAGTTCTTC. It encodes CSARKLRHEQFF.

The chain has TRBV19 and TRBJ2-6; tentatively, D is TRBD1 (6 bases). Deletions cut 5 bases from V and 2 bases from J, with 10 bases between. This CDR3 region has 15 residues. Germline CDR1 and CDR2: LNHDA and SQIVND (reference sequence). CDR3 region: CASSVRGTGANVLTF. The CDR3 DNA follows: TGTGCCAGTAGTGTCAGGGGTACTGGGGCCAACGTCCTGACTTTC.

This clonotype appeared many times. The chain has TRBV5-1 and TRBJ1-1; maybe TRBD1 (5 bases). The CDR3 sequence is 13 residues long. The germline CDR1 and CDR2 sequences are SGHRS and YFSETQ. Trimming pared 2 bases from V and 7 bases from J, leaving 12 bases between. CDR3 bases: TGCGCCAGCAGCTTCCAGGGCGAGAGTGAAGCTTTCTTT. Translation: CASSFQGESEAFF.

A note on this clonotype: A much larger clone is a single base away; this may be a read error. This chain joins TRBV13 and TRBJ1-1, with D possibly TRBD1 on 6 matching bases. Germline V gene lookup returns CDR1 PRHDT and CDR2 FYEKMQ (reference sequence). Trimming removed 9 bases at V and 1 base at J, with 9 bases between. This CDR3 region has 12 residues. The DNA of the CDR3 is TGTGCCAGAGGGGGACAGAACACTGAAGCTTTCTTT. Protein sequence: CARGGQNTEAFF.

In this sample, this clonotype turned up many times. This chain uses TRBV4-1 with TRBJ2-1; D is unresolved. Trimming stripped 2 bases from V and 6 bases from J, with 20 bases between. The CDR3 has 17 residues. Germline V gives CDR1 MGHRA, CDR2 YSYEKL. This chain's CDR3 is CASSQRPSPTRANEQFF. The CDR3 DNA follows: TGCGCCAGCAGCCAAAGGCCCTCCCCCACACGGGCCAATGAGCAGTTCTTC.

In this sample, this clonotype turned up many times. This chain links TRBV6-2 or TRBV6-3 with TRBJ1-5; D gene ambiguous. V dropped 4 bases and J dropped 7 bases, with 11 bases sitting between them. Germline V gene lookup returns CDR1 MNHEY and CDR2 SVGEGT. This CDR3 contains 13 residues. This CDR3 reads CASSSSIRQPQHF. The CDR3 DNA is TGTGCCAGCAGTTCCTCTATCCGACAGCCCCAGCATTTT.

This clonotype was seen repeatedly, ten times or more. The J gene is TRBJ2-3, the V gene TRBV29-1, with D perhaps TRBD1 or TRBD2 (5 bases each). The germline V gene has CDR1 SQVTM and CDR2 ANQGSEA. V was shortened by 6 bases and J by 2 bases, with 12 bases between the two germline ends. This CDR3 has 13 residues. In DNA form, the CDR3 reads TGCAGCGTCGGGACCCTACTCACAGATACGCAGTATTTT. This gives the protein CSVGTLLTDTQYF.

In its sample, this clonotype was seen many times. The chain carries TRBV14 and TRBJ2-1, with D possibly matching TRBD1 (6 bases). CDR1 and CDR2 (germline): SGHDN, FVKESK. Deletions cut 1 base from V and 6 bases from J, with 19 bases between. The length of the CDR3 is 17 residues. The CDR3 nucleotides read TGTGCCAGCAGCCAAGGCTTGCAGGGGTGGATGGGCAATGAGCAGTTCTTC. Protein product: CASSQGLQGWMGNEQFF.

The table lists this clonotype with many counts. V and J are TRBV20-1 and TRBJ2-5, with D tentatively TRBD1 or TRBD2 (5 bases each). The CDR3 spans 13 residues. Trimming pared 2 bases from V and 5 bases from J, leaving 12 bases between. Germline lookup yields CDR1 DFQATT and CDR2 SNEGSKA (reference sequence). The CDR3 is CSARTGTDETQYF. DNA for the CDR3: TGCAGTGCTAGAACCGGGACGGACGAGACCCAGTACTTC.

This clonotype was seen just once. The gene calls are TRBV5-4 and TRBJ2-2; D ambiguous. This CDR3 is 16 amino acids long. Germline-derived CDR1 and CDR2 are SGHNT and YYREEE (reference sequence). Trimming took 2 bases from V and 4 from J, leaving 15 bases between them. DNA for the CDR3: TGTGCCAGCAGCTTCGTAACTCCCAGGAGCACCGGGGAGCTGTTTTTT. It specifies CASSFVTPRSTGELFF. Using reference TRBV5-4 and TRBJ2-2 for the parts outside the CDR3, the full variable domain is ETGVTQSPTHLIKTRGQQVTLRCSSQSGHNTVSWYQQALGQGPQFIFQYYREEENGRGNFPPRFSGLQFPNYSSELNVNALELDDSALYLCASSFVTPRSTGELFFGEGSRLTVL.

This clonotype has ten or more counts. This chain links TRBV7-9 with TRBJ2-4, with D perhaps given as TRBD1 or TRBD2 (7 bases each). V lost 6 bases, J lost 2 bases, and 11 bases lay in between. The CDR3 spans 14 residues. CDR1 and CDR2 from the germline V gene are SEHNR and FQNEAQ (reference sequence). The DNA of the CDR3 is TGTGCCAGCAGGGGAGGGGGCCCCAAAAACATTCAGTACTTC. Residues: CASRGGGPKNIQYF.

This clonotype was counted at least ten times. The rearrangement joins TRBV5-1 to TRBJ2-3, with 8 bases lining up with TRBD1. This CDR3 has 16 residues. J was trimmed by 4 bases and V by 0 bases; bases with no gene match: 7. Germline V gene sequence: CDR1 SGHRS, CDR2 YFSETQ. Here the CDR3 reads CASSLGYRGSADTQYF. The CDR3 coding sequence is TGCGCCAGCAGCTTGGGTTACAGGGGGAGTGCAGATACGCAGTATTTT.

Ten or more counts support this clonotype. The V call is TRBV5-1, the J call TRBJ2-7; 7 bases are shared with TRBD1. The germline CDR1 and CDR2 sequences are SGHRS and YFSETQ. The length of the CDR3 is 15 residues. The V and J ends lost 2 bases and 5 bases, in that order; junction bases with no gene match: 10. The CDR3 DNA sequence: TGCGCCAGCAGCTTTATATCGACAGGGTCCCACGAGCAGTACTTC. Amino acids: CASSFISTGSHEQYF.

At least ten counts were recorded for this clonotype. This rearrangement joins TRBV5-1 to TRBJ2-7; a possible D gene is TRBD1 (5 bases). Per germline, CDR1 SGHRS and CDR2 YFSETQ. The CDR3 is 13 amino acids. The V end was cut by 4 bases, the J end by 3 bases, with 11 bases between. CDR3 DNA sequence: TGCGCCAGCAGCGCCGACAGCCTCTACGAGCAGTACTTC. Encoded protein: CASSADSLYEQYF.

CDR3 bases: TGCAGTGCTAGGCCGGGGGTATATAATTCACCCCTCCACTTT. The encoded protein is CSARPGVYNSPLHF. The V call is TRBV20-1, the J call TRBJ1-6; possibly TRBD1 for D (5 bases). The CDR3 covers 14 residues. Deletions cut 3 bases from V and 4 bases from J, with 10 bases between. Germline CDR1 DFQATT, CDR2 SNEGSKA (reference sequence).

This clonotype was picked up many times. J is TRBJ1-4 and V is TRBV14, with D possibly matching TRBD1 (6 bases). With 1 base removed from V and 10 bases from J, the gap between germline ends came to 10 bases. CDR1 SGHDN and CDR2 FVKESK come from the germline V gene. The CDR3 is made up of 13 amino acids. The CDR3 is CASSQGGARKLFF. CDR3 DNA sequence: TGTGCCAGCAGCCAAGGGGGGGCACGAAAACTGTTTTTT. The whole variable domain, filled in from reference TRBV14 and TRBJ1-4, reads EAGVTQFPSHSVIEKGQTVTLRCDPISGHDNLYWYRRVMGKEIKFLLHFVKESKQDESGMPNNRFLAERTGGTYSTLKVQPAELEDSGVYFCASSQGGARKLFFGSGTQLSVL.

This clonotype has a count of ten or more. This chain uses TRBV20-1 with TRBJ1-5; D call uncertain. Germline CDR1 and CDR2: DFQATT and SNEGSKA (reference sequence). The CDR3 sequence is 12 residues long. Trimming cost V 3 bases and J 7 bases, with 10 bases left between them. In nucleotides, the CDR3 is TGCAGTGCTAGGGCGGTCGGACAGCCCCAGCATTTT. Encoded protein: CSARAVGQPQHF.

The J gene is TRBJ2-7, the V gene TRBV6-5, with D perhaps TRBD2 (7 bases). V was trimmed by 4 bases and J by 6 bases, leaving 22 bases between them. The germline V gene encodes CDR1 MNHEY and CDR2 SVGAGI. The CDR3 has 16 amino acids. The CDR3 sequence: CASSSTLQVGGPEQYF. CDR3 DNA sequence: TGTGCCAGCAGTTCTACTTTACAGGTGGGGGGGCCCGAGCAGTACTTC.

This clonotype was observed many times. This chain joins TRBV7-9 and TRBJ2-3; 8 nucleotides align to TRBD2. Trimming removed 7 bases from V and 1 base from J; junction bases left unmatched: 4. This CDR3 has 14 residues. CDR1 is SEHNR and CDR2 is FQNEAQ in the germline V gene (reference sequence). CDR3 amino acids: CASIRAGGTDTQYF. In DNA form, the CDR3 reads TGTGCCAGCATCCGAGCGGGAGGCACAGATACGCAGTATTTT.

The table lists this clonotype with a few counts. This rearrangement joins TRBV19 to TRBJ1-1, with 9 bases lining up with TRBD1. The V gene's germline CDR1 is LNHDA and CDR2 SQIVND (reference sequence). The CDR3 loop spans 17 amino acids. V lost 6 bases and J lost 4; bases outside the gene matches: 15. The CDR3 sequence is CASSPGGQGGFGTEAFF. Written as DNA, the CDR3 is TGTGCCAGTAGCCCTGGGGGACAGGGAGGTTTCGGCACTGAAGCTTTCTTT.

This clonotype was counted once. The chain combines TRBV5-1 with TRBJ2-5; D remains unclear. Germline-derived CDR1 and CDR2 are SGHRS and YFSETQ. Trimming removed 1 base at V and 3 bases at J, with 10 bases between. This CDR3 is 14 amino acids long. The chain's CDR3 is CASSLFQPEETQYF. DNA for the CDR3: TGCGCCAGCAGCTTGTTTCAGCCTGAAGAGACCCAGTACTTC. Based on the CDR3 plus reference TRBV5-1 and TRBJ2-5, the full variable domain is KAGVTQTPRYLIKTRGQQVTLSCSPISGHRSVSWYQQTPGQGLQFLFEYFSETQRNKGNFPGRFSGRQFSNSRSEMNVSTLELGDSALYLCASSLFQPEETQYFGPGTRLLVL.

The CDR3 nucleotides read TGCAGTGCGTCAGTGGGGTTCCGTCAGACAGATACGCAGTATTTT. This codes for CSASVGFRQTDTQYF. This chain connects TRBV20-1 to TRBJ2-3; D gene unclear. The CDR3 is 15 amino acids. CDR1 is DFQATT and CDR2 is SNEGSKA in the germline V gene (reference sequence). The V end was cut by 6 bases, the J end by 3 bases, with 19 bases between.